These 27 T cell receptor beta chains originate from one sample sequenced in a study of B cell selection in AIRE deficiency. Profiling relied on immunoSEQ multiplex PCR, and the TCRdb table lists in-frame clones only, not all of them. This sample carries about 25,000 clones, just under 97% of them seen once, and the ten largest clones take roughly 0.23%. The sorted conventional CD4 T cells were gated as CD4+CD127+. Sequencing input: CD4+CD127+ conventional T cells sorted from PBMCs. The receptors derive from a human donor in good health.

Notes on this clone: The same CDR3 can be traced to other DNA sequences in this sample. V is TRBV12-2 and J is TRBJ1-2; no DNA check was done on the table's D call, TRBD1. TRBV12-2 is tagged as a pseudogene. The CDR3 has 16 amino acids. CDR3: CASRLAPPQGRYGYTF. The CDR3 bases are TGTGCAAGTCGCTTAGCCCCACCACAGGGCCGCTATGGCTACACCTTC.

The genes are TRBV7-2 and TRBJ2-3, with D possibly TRBD1 on 5 matching bases. The CDR3 runs to 16 residues. Trimming shortened V by 2 bases and J by 2 bases, and 14 bases separated the two germline ends. CDR1 and CDR2 from the germline V gene are SGHTA and FQGNSA. For the CDR3, the DNA is TGTGCCAGCAGCTTAACTGCCAGGGTTTCCACAGATACGCAGTATTTT. Residues: CASSLTARVSTDTQYF.

The chain carries TRBV5-4 and TRBJ2-3, with 11 bases aligning to TRBD2. Per the germline V gene, CDR1 is SGHNT and CDR2 is YYREEE (reference sequence). The trim removed 3 bases at V and 0 bases at J, leaving 3 bases unmatched. The CDR3 consists of 16 residues. CDR3 sequence: CASSSTSGASTDTQYF. CDR3 bases: TGTGCCAGCAGCTCGACTAGCGGGGCTAGCACAGATACGCAGTATTTT. Drawing the rest from reference TRBV5-4 and TRBJ2-3, the complete variable domain is ETGVTQSPTHLIKTRGQQVTLRCSSQSGHNTVSWYQQALGQGPQFIFQYYREEENGRGNFPPRFSGLQFPNYSSELNVNALELDDSALYLCASSSTSGASTDTQYFGPGTRLTVL.

V and J are TRBV16 and TRBJ2-7; D possibly corresponds to TRBD1 (6 bases). V dropped 1 base and J dropped 5 bases, with 15 bases sitting between them. CDR1 KGHSY and CDR2 FQNENV come from the germline V gene. There are 15 residues in the CDR3. The CDR3 spells CASSQFQAGVNEQYF. The DNA for the CDR3 is TGTGCCAGCAGCCAATTCCAGGCAGGGGTCAACGAGCAGTACTTC.

The chain combines TRBV28 with TRBJ2-7, with 7 bases fitting TRBD1. V lost 8 bases and J lost 2; bases outside the gene matches: 9. Germline V gene lookup returns CDR1 MDHEN and CDR2 SYDVKM. CDR3 length: 14 amino acids. The CDR3 sequence: CASGSGGHTYEQYF. The CDR3 DNA reads as TGTGCCAGCGGCTCAGGGGGACACACCTACGAGCAGTACTTC.

This sequence joins TRBV27 and TRBJ1-1, with D possibly TRBD1 on 5 matching bases. The CDR3 is 19 amino acids. The ends were cut back, 4 bases at V and 1 base at J, with 25 bases in the middle. Germline V gene data show CDR1 as MNHEY and CDR2 as SMNVEV (reference sequence). CDR3 coding DNA: TGTGCCAGCAGTTCCCTTAGGGGAGGCAATAAGTTACGGAACACTGAAGCTTTCTTT. This sequence encodes CASSSLRGGNKLRNTEAFF.

The chain joins TRBV18 to TRBJ2-7; D is unclear. The CDR3 sequence is 11 residues long. The germline CDR1 and CDR2 sequences are KGHSH and LQKENI. The ends were cut back, 3 bases at V and 4 bases at J, with 4 bases in the middle. CDR3 bases: TGTGCCAGCTCACCTGGGTACGAGCAGTACTTC. This sequence encodes CASSPGYEQYF.

This clone was picked up a small number of times. V is TRBV10-1 and J is TRBJ1-5; D not certain. This CDR3 has 11 residues. The germline gives CDR1 WNHNN, CDR2 SYGVQD (reference sequence). Trimming shortened V by 7 bases and J by 2 bases, and 3 bases separated the two germline ends. The CDR3 region is CASKCNQPQHF. DNA of the CDR3: TGCGCCAGCAAGTGCAATCAGCCCCAGCATTTT.

With respect to this clone: This CDR3 is also generated by other DNA sequences in the sample. The rearrangement links TRBV5-1 to TRBJ1-4; D unresolved. Germline CDR1 and CDR2: SGHRS and YFSETQ. The CDR3 loop spans 14 amino acids. Between the trimmed V and J ends, which lost 0 bases and 8 bases, there was a span of 11 bases. CDR3 bases: TGCGCCAGCAGCTTGGGGGCCATTAGAGAAAAACTGTTTTTT. Its translation: CASSLGAIREKLFF.

This sequence joins TRBV9 and TRBJ1-1, with D tentatively TRBD1 (6 bases). V was cut by 4 bases and J by 0 bases, with 13 bases left in between. Germline CDR1 SGDLS, CDR2 YYNGEE. The CDR3 is made up of 15 amino acids. The CDR3 loop is CASSKQQGLNTEAFF. Here the CDR3 DNA reads TGTGCCAGCAGCAAACAACAGGGCTTGAACACTGAAGCTTTCTTT.

V and J are TRBV14 and TRBJ2-1; TRBD2 matches 9 bases. This CDR3 comprises 17 residues. Trimming at V came to 0 bases and at J to 2 bases, leaving 5 bases not matched to a gene. CDR1 is SGHDN and CDR2 is FVKESK in the germline V gene. In nucleotides, the CDR3 is TGTGCCAGCAGCCAAGACGGAGCGGGGGGTCCCTACAATGAGCAGTTCTTC. Translation gives CASSQDGAGGPYNEQFF.

The chain joins TRBV18 to TRBJ2-5; perhaps TRBD2 as D (5 bases). This CDR3 region has 15 residues. CDR1 and CDR2 (germline): KGHSH, LQKENI. Trimming removed 2 bases from V and 9 bases from J, with 19 bases in between. CDR3 region: CASSPSSGRFGSQYF. CDR3 bases: TGTGCCAGCTCACCATCCAGCGGTCGGTTCGGGTCCCAGTACTTC.

The chain joins TRBV7-8 to TRBJ1-4, with D possibly being TRBD1 (5 bases). The germline V and J ends were trimmed by 5 bases and 8 bases, with 21 bases remaining between them. CDR1 and CDR2 (germline): SGHVS, FQNEAQ. CDR3 length equals 16 residues. This CDR3 is CASSQESTRVEEKLFF. The CDR3 DNA reads as TGTGCCAGCAGCCAAGAATCCACCAGGGTGGAAGAAAAACTGTTTTTT.

The chain combines TRBV27 with TRBJ1-2; 8 nucleotides agree with TRBD1. The CDR3 runs 14 residues. V was clipped by 5 bases and J by 4 bases; unmatched bases: 6. CDR1 and CDR2 from the germline V gene are MNHEY and SMNVEV (reference sequence). The CDR3 DNA sequence: TGTGCCAGCAGTCCCGGACAGGGAATCTATGGCTACACCTTC. This codes for CASSPGQGIYGYTF.

This chain uses TRBV30 with TRBJ2-1; possibly TRBD1 or TRBD2 for D (5 bases each). Trimming stripped 0 bases from V and 0 bases from J, with 21 bases between. The CDR3 contains 19 residues. Germline CDR1 GTSNPN, CDR2 SVGIG (reference sequence). CDR3 region: CAWSVYRGDLVRSYNEQFF. The DNA of the CDR3 is TGTGCCTGGAGTGTATATAGGGGAGACCTAGTTCGCTCCTACAATGAGCAGTTCTTC.

The rearrangement uses TRBV6-5 and TRBJ1-6, with a possible D match to TRBD1 (5 bases). Trimming took off 8 bases at V and 10 bases at J, with 18 bases between the two ends. Germline values: CDR1 MNHEY, CDR2 SVGAGI. The CDR3 covers 14 residues. The CDR3 sequence: CASVSGGAPSPLHF. The CDR3 nucleotides read TGTGCCAGCGTCAGTGGAGGGGCCCCCTCACCCCTCCACTTT.

The chain recombines TRBV7-2 with TRBJ2-3; perhaps TRBD2 as D (7 bases). V dropped 3 bases and J dropped 0 bases, with 13 bases sitting between them. CDR1 is SGHTA, CDR2 FQGNSA, per germline. The CDR3 length is 16 residues. The CDR3 DNA reads as TGTGCCAGCAGCTTCCGCGGGGGCCTGAGCACAGATACGCAGTATTTT. Encoded protein: CASSFRGGLSTDTQYF.

The V and J genes are TRBV30 and TRBJ2-3, with 8 bases fitting TRBD2. The CDR3 has 16 amino acids. Germline V gene lookup returns CDR1 GTSNPN and CDR2 SVGIG (reference sequence). The ends lost 0 bases at V and 5 bases at J; junction bases unmatched: 10. CDR3 in DNA: TGTGCCTGGAGTGTATTGGGACTAGGGGAGGGAGATACGCAGTATTTT. It codes for CAWSVLGLGEGDTQYF.

This clone has a single count. This sample includes further DNA sequences coding for the same CDR3. CDR3 amino acids: CASSAKGEGGLEQYF. DNA for the CDR3: TGTGCCAGCAGCGCCAAGGGGGAGGGGGGTCTCGAGCAGTACTTC. This chain joins TRBV9 and TRBJ2-7; D is perhaps TRBD2 (7 bases). Trimming shortened V by 3 bases and J by 6 bases, and 19 bases separated the two germline ends. The germline V gene encodes CDR1 SGDLS and CDR2 YYNGEE. This CDR3 has 15 residues.

The CDR3: CASSLGTSGGPIQETQYF. DNA of the CDR3: TGTGCCAGCAGCTTAGGGACTAGCGGGGGCCCTATCCAAGAGACCCAGTACTTC. The chain is built from TRBV7-2 and TRBJ2-5; the match to TRBD2 covers 13 bases. In germline, CDR1 is SGHTA, CDR2 FQGNSA. The CDR3 spans 18 residues. J was trimmed by 1 base and V by 1 base; bases with no gene match: 6.

V is TRBV9 and J is TRBJ1-2; TRBD1 matches at 8 bases. Germline V gene data show CDR1 as SGDLS and CDR2 as YYNGEE. The CDR3 is made up of 17 amino acids. V lost 0 bases to trimming and J lost 7 bases; unmatched junction nucleotides: 14. CDR3 DNA: TGTGCCAGCAGCGTAGCCCCCGCAGGACAGGGAAGGGGTGGCTACACCTTC. Its protein product is CASSVAPAGQGRGGYTF.

The genes are TRBV7-6 and TRBJ2-3; tentatively, D is TRBD1 (5 bases). The V and J ends lost 2 bases and 6 bases respectively, with 15 bases between them. Germline V CDR1 and CDR2: SGHVS, FNYEAQ. The CDR3 totals 15 residues. CDR3 amino acids: CASSLSPQGDDTQYF. For the CDR3, the DNA is TGTGCCAGCAGCTTATCCCCCCAGGGTGATGATACGCAGTATTTT.

The chain uses TRBV6-5 and TRBJ1-6; 7 nucleotides agree with TRBD1. The junction had 7 bases not matched to a gene; V was cut back by 7 bases and J by 7 bases. The germline gives CDR1 MNHEY, CDR2 SVGAGI. The CDR3 has 14 amino acids. The CDR3 nucleotides are TGTGCCAGCAAATCGGGACAGAAAAATTCACCCCTCCACTTT. Amino acid sequence: CASKSGQKNSPLHF.

The chain has TRBV5-1 and TRBJ2-7; D not resolved. Germline loops: CDR1 SGHRS, CDR2 YFSETQ. The CDR3 spans 15 residues. Trimming left V 0 bases short and J 1 base short, with 11 bases between. The CDR3 DNA sequence: TGCGCCAGCAGCTTGGGGGCGGCGCCGTCCTACGAGCAGTACTTC. This translates into CASSLGAAPSYEQYF.

The chain links TRBV30 to TRBJ1-3; TRBD1 might be the D (6 bases). Germline lookup yields CDR1 GTSNPN and CDR2 SVGIG (reference sequence). V was pared by 3 bases and J by 4 bases, with 16 bases between. CDR3 size: 15 residues. The DNA of the CDR3 is TGTGCCTGGAGCGTCTTCAGGGGTTCGGGAAACACCATATATTTT. Its protein product is CAWSVFRGSGNTIYF.

V usage is TRBV11-2 and J usage is TRBJ1-2; a weak D match, TRBD1 (5 bases). V was shortened by 0 bases and J by 3 bases, with 14 bases between the two germline ends. Germline V CDR1 and CDR2: SGHAT, FQNNGV. The CDR3 spans 16 residues. The CDR3 DNA reads as TGTGCCAGCAGCTTAGACACCCCCGGGACCGACTATGGCTACACCTTC. Translating it yields CASSLDTPGTDYGYTF.

The V gene is TRBV7-9, the J gene TRBJ1-2; unclear D gene. The ends were cut back, 2 bases at V and 5 bases at J, with 15 bases in the middle. Germline V gene lookup returns CDR1 SEHNR and CDR2 FQNEAQ (reference sequence). This CDR3 region has 15 residues. In DNA form, the CDR3 reads TGTGCCAGCAGCTTACTGGGTAGATCTACTTATGGCTACACCTTC. The encoded protein is CASSLLGRSTYGYTF.